The clone carrying this TCR beta chain was observed a handful of times. The antigen is not known. The data stem from a study of response to subunit inactivated influenza vaccine. The study, taken as a whole, reports: That few new T cells are recruited by each seasonal influenza vaccination was the authors' suggestion.

Between the trimmed V and J ends, which lost 4 bases and 3 bases, there was a span of 16 bases. CDR1 DFQATT and CDR2 SNEGSKA come from the germline V gene (reference sequence). The CDR3 extends over 14 amino acids. Using its own MiXCR run on the RT-PCR reads, TCRdb lists one record per CDR3 protein. The sample includes 800,000 to 1,000,000 distinct CDR3 sequences, around 20% of them seen just once. The source is a man aged 45 to 65 who received an inactivated influenza vaccine. The material was PBMCs from blood, obtained roughly 5 days after vaccination. V is TRBV20-1 and J is TRBJ2-7, with a possible D match to TRBD1 (6 bases). CDR3 in amino acids: CSANLGQTFYEQYF. As DNA, the CDR3 is TGCAGTGCTAATCTCGGACAGACTTTCTACGAGCAGTACTTC.